These 14 T cell receptor beta chains came from one sample sequenced in a study of graft-versus-host responses after intestinal transplantation. No antigen is known for these receptors. Using immunoSEQ multiplex PCR, the repertoire was profiled, and TCRdb retains in-frame clones only, with some absent. This sample has tens of thousands of clones, with about 90% found just once. The sequences come from unstimulated CD8+ T cells sorted from spleen or lymph node cells, collected before intestinal transplant. These TCRs come from a human donor who received an intestinal transplant.

V and J are TRBV4-1 and TRBJ2-7; 9 bases map to TRBD1. Germline values: CDR1 MGHRA, CDR2 YSYEKL. Trimming at V came to 4 bases and at J to 5 bases, leaving 3 bases not matched to a gene. The CDR3 is 13 residues long. The CDR3 DNA is TGCGCCAGCAGCCCGGGACAGGGAAACGAGCAGTACTTC. Translation gives CASSPGQGNEQYF.

This clone was observed a single time. The chain has TRBV9 and TRBJ2-7, with D perhaps TRBD1 (5 bases). Germline CDR1 and CDR2: SGDLS and YYNGEE. V lost 3 bases, J lost 6 bases, and 19 bases lay in between. This CDR3 region has 15 residues. The CDR3 bases are TGTGCCAGCAGCGCCGCTTCCGGGCCTCAGGGCGAGCAGTACTTC. Protein product: CASSAASGPQGEQYF.

The V and J genes are TRBV6-5 and TRBJ1-1; D gene unclear. Trimming stripped 6 bases from V and 2 bases from J, with 4 bases between. From germline, CDR1 is MNHEY and CDR2 SVGAGI. CDR3 length equals 11 residues. CDR3 region: CASRQNTEAFF. The CDR3 DNA sequence: TGTGCCAGCAGACAAAACACTGAAGCTTTCTTT.

The rearrangement uses TRBV5-1 and TRBJ1-1; D gene unclear. V lost 3 bases and J lost 1, with 13 bases in between. Germline CDR1 reads SGHRS; CDR2 reads YFSETQ. The CDR3 contains 15 residues. The CDR3 is CASSSPWAPNTEAFF. CDR3 nucleotides: TGCGCCAGCAGCTCCCCGTGGGCTCCGAACACTGAAGCTTTCTTT.

The gene calls are TRBV7-8 and TRBJ2-5, with unresolved D. Germline V lookup: CDR1 SGHVS, CDR2 FQNEAQ. Deletions cut 5 bases from V and 0 bases from J, with 10 bases between. CDR3 size: 14 residues. The CDR3 nucleotides read TGTGCCAGCAGCCCTCAGGCCGACCAAGAGACCCAGTACTTC. It is translated as CASSPQADQETQYF.

The chain employs TRBV19 and TRBJ2-1; 13 bases match TRBD2. This CDR3 is 15 amino acids long. The germline V gene has CDR1 LNHDA and CDR2 SQIVND (reference sequence). V shed 5 bases, J shed 8 bases, and the junction held 6 bases outside the gene matches. The CDR3 spells CASSLTSGGLDEQFF. The CDR3 DNA sequence: TGTGCCAGTAGTTTGACTAGCGGGGGGCTCGATGAGCAGTTCTTC. Combining the CDR3 with reference TRBV19 and TRBJ2-1 gives the whole variable domain DGGITQSPKYLFRKEGQNVTLSCEQNLNHDAMYWYRQDPGQGLRLIYYSQIVNDFQKGDIAEGYSVSREKKESFPLTVTSAQKNPTAFYLCASSLTSGGLDEQFFGPGTRLTVL.

The chain joins TRBV6-5 to TRBJ2-7; D is undetermined. V was shortened by 4 bases and J by 5 bases, with 18 bases between the two germline ends. Germline CDR1 reads MNHEY; CDR2 reads SVGAGI. CDR3 length: 15 amino acids. CDR3 DNA: TGTGCCAGCAGTTCGGCGGTTGAAGACGAAGACGAGCAGTACTTC. Protein sequence: CASSSAVEDEDEQYF.

The V call is TRBV10-3, the J call TRBJ1-6, with 9 bases identical to TRBD1. Germline CDR1 reads ENHRY; CDR2 reads SYGVKD. There are 15 residues in the CDR3. Trimming took 3 bases from V and 8 from J; bases not matched to a gene: 5. The CDR3 nucleotides read TGTGCCATCAGTGATCCGGGACAGGGACATTCACCCCTCCACTTT. Protein product: CAISDPGQGHSPLHF.

CDR3 nucleotide sequence: TGTGCCAGCAACTCCGCCGGGACAGGGCACACAGATACGCAGTATTTT. This translates into CASNSAGTGHTDTQYF. The chain carries TRBV28 and TRBJ2-3; 9 bases are shared with TRBD1. The CDR3 spans 16 residues. The V and J ends lost 7 bases and 2 bases, in that order; junction bases with no gene match: 10. Germline V gene data show CDR1 as MDHEN and CDR2 as SYDVKM.

A single count supports this clone. The chain joins TRBV28 to TRBJ1-1; the D gene is possibly TRBD1 (6 bases). Trimming removed 6 bases from V and 1 base from J, with 18 bases in between. CDR1 is MDHEN and CDR2 is SYDVKM in the germline V gene. This CDR3 contains 16 residues. The DNA of the CDR3 is TGTGCCAGCAGAGAATTGGACAGTAGGACGAACACTGAAGCTTTCTTT. Translating it yields CASRELDSRTNTEAFF.

V and J are TRBV4-1 and TRBJ2-7; D gene unclear. The length of the CDR3 is 14 residues. V was pared by 1 base and J by 2 bases, with 9 bases between. The germline V gene has CDR1 MGHRA and CDR2 YSYEKL. The CDR3 DNA follows: TGCGCCAGCAGCCAAGGTCCCGAGGCCTACGAGCAGTACTTC. Translated, it gives CASSQGPEAYEQYF.

The chain recombines TRBV11-2 with TRBJ2-7, with a weak D call TRBD2 (5 bases). The CDR3 extends over 12 amino acids. Germline CDR1 and CDR2: SGHAT and FQNNGV. Trimming removed 1 base at V and 4 bases at J, with 5 bases between. CDR3 DNA sequence: TGTGCCAGCAGCTTAGGGGAGTACGAGCAGTACTTC. It translates to CASSLGEYEQYF.

The chain joins TRBV7-2 to TRBJ2-7; 7 bases map to TRBD2. CDR3 length equals 13 residues. Germline V lookup: CDR1 SGHTA, CDR2 FQGNSA. Losses at the gene ends were 5 bases for V and 2 bases for J; bases not matched to a gene: 3. CDR3 in amino acids: CASSMGLTYEQYF. The CDR3 nucleotides are TGTGCCAGCAGCATGGGACTAACCTACGAGCAGTACTTC. The full variable domain, completed using reference TRBV7-2 and TRBJ2-7, is GAGVSQSPSNKVTEKGKDVELRCDPISGHTALYWYRQSLGQGLEFLIYFQGNSAPDKSGLPSDRFSAERTGGSVSTLTIQRTQQEDSAVYLCASSMGLTYEQYFGPGTRLTVT.

Concerning this clone: At one end the junction does not follow the germline gene, possibly because of a read error. The V gene is TRBV7-7, the J gene TRBJ2-5, with 9 bases fitting TRBD1. The CDR3 totals 13 residues. Per the germline V gene, CDR1 is SSHAT and CDR2 is FNYEAQ (reference sequence). CDR3 amino acids: CASSSDRGETQYF. In DNA, the CDR3 is TGTGCTAGCAGCTCCGACAGGGGGGAGACCCAGTACTTC.